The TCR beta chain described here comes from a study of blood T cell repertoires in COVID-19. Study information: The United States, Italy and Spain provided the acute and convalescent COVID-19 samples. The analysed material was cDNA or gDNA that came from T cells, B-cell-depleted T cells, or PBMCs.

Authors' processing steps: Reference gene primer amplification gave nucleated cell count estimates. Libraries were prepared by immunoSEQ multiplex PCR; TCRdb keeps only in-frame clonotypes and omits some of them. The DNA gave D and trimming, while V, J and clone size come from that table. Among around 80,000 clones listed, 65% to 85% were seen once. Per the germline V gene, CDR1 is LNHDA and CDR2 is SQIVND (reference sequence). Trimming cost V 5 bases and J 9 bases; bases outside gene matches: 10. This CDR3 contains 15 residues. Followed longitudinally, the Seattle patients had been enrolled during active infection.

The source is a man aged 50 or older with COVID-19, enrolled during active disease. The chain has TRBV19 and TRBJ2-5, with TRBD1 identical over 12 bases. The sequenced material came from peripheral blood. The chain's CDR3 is CASSSGTGGVWAQYF. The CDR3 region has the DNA TGTGCCAGTAGTTCGGGGACAGGGGGCGTGTGGGCCCAGTACTTC.